This is a list of T cell receptor beta chains from one sample in a study of blood T cell repertoires in COVID-19. Profiling relied on immunoSEQ multiplex PCR, and the TCRdb table lists in-frame clones only, not all of them. This table has 200,000 to 250,000 clones, about 88% appearing once. Sequencing was done on a sample of peripheral blood. Every receptor here comes from a woman aged 35 to 49 with acute or convalescent COVID-19. Both conserved end residues are part of each CDR3. The D gene is left open where the match is weak. Where a row states a size, it is once, few, many or the class of an expanded clone; other rows omit it.

TRBV5-1	17	TRBJ1-1	-	-	TGCGCCAGCAGCTTCCCTACTGGGGAAGGGGGGGGTACTGAAGCTTTCTTT	CASSFPTGEGGGTEAFF
TRBV6-5	15	TRBJ1-6	few	-	TGTGCCAGCAGTTTCCGACAGCAAAGCAATTCACCCCTCCACTTT	CASSFRQQSNSPLHF
TRBV7-2	19	TRBJ2-3	-	TRBD2	TGTGCCAGCAGTCCTAAGCGGGGGGCGGCTATGCCTAGCACAGATACGCAGTATTTT	CASSPKRGAAMPSTDTQYF
TRBV5-1	12	TRBJ1-6	-	-	TGCGCCAGCAGCCTTAATAATTCACCCCTCCACTTT	CASSLNNSPLHF
TRBV24-1	15	TRBJ1-4	-	-	TGTGCCACCAGTGATCGCGGGGCACCTAATGAAAAACTGTTTTTT	CATSDRGAPNEKLFF
TRBV9	15	TRBJ1-2	-	TRBD1	TGTGCCAGCGTCAACCCCGGGACAGGAGGCTATGGCTACACCTTC	CASVNPGTGGYGYTF
TRBV7-2	15	TRBJ1-5	-	-	TGTGCCAGCAGCTTTAGGAGTATTGGCAATCAGCCCCAGCATTTT	CASSFRSIGNQPQHF
TRBV5-1	15	TRBJ2-5	-	-	TGCGCCAGCAGCTTGGTCAGGGACTACCAAGAGACCCAGTACTTC	CASSLVRDYQETQYF
TRBV6-4	16	TRBJ1-1	-	-	TGTGCCAGCCGCCCGGGCCCTGGACAGCAATACACTGAAGCTTTCTTT	CASRPGPGQQYTEAFF
TRBV5-1	14	TRBJ1-1	-	TRBD1	TGCGCCAGCAGCTCAGGGACAGGGTTAACTGAAGCTTTCTTT	CASSSGTGLTEAFF
TRBV11-1	15	TRBJ2-1	-	TRBD2	TGTGCCAGCAGCTCAATAGCGGGGGGCCCGAATGAGCAGTTCTTC	CASSSIAGGPNEQFF
TRBV25-1	16	TRBJ1-1	few	-	TGTGCCAGCAGTCGTTCAGGAGGGGCGTCGAACACTGAAGCTTTCTTT	CASSRSGGASNTEAFF
TRBV2	15	TRBJ1-5	-	-	TGTGCCAGCAGTGAAGCGCACTCCTTCAATCAGCCCCAGCATTTT	CASSEAHSFNQPQHF
TRBV3-1/TRBV3-2	13	TRBJ2-1	-	-	TGTGCCAGCAGCCAAGAAGGGAAGGGGGAGCAGTTCTTC	CASSQEGKGEQFF
TRBV27	18	TRBJ1-4	-	-	TGTGCCAGCACGAGGACACCACCTCGGCCTGCAACTAATGAAAAACTGTTTTTT	CASTRTPPRPATNEKLFF
TRBV10-3	15	TRBJ1-1	-	-	TGTGCCATCAGTGCCGGCGGGGAGATGAACACTGAAGCTTTCTTT	CAISAGGEMNTEAFF
TRBV5-1	15	TRBJ2-3	-	TRBD1	TGCGCCAGCAGCTTGGGGGGACAGGTTACAGATACGCAGTATTTT	CASSLGGQVTDTQYF